This T cell receptor beta chain was retrieved from a study of blood T cells in healthy people across ages. The germline V gene encodes CDR1 SNHLY and CDR2 FYNNEI. V lost 3 bases and J lost 3, with 14 bases in between. The CDR3 has 16 residues. This clonotype was picked up a small number of times. A sample-barcoded 5' primer and a J-beta primer mix were used in a second PCR of roughly 7 to 11 cycles. TCRdb processed the 5' RACE reads anew with MiXCR; each CDR3 protein has one entry. The sample has roughly 1 million distinct CDR3 sequences; around 25% are singletons. A further study also used this sample, focusing on T cells of mothers and their children.

The source of this sequence is a girl aged 2-9 years in good health. The sequencing sample was made of blood. The V call is TRBV2, the J call TRBJ1-4; D unresolved. Here the CDR3 reads CASSDHPGSANEKLFF. The CDR3 nucleotides read TGTGCCAGCAGTGATCACCCTGGTTCAGCTAATGAAAAACTGTTTTTT.